These 26 T cell receptor beta chains came from one sample sequenced in a study of blood T cell repertoires in COVID-19. Sequenced by immunoSEQ multiplex PCR; TCRdb stores in-frame clones only, minus some. This table has around 200,000 clones, 65% to 85% appearing once. Source material: peripheral blood. The receptors originated from a human donor with acute or convalescent COVID-19. The donor label of this sample is uncertain.

The rearrangement uses TRBV30 and TRBJ2-1; 12 positions match TRBD2. Germline V lookup: CDR1 GTSNPN, CDR2 SVGIG (reference sequence). Trimming at V came to 2 bases and at J to 7 bases, leaving 3 bases not matched to a gene. The CDR3 has 14 amino acids. CDR3 in DNA: TGTGCCTGGAGTTCCACTAGCGGGGGGAATGAGCAGTTCTTC. The encoded protein is CAWSSTSGGNEQFF.

The CDR3 DNA sequence: TGTGCCTGGAGTGTACGGGGAATCGGGGAGCTGTTTTTT. This encodes CAWSVRGIGELFF. The genes are TRBV30 and TRBJ2-2, with a weak D call TRBD2 (5 bases). Germline values: CDR1 GTSNPN, CDR2 SVGIG (reference sequence). V was cut by 0 bases and J by 7 bases, with 9 bases left in between. The CDR3 is 13 amino acids.

The V call is TRBV2, the J call TRBJ2-3; maybe TRBD2 (7 bases). The germline gives CDR1 SNHLY, CDR2 FYNNEI. There are 16 residues in the CDR3. Trimming stripped 7 bases from V and 2 bases from J, with 19 bases between. The CDR3 nucleotides are TGTGCCAGCACCTCTAGCCCCGGGGGGCCCACAGATACGCAGTATTTT. It translates to CASTSSPGGPTDTQYF.

The rearrangement joins TRBV10-3 to TRBJ2-2; D possibly corresponds to TRBD2 (6 bases). Trimming removed 6 bases from V and 3 bases from J, with 11 bases in between. Germline lookup yields CDR1 ENHRY and CDR2 SYGVKD. The CDR3 totals 14 residues. CDR3 amino acids: CAISGTPDTGELFF. CDR3 sequence (DNA): TGTGCCATCAGCGGGACTCCTGACACCGGGGAGCTGTTTTTT.

The genes are TRBV5-1 and TRBJ1-1; D not resolved. V was trimmed by 4 bases and J by 5 bases, leaving 21 bases between them. This CDR3 contains 16 residues. CDR1 is SGHRS and CDR2 is YFSETQ in the germline V gene. The CDR3 DNA reads TGCGCCAGCAGCGACGTCAGGTTCAGTGTCGAGACTGAAGCTTTCTTT. The encoded protein is CASSDVRFSVETEAFF.

Worth noting for this clone: One junction end does not reproduce the germline sequence, and a read error may be involved. The CDR3 DNA reads TGTGCCTGGAGTGCCGACCCGGGGGGCCCTTTCTTC. Its translation: CAWSADPGGPFF. This rearrangement joins TRBV30 to TRBJ1-2, with TRBD1 as a possible D gene (6 bases). The CDR3 length is 12 residues. Germline loops: CDR1 GTSNPN, CDR2 SVGIG (reference sequence).

The chain carries TRBV6-9 and TRBJ2-1; the match to TRBD2 covers 13 bases. The J segment lost 4 bases and the V segment lost 10 bases, leaving 16 bases of the junction unmatched. The germline V gene encodes CDR1 MNHGY and CDR2 SVAAGI. The CDR3 is 18 residues long. In DNA, the CDR3 is TGTGCCAACCGGGGACTAGCGGGGAGCTTAATCCGATACAATGAGCAGTTCTTC. Encoded protein: CANRGLAGSLIRYNEQFF.

The J gene is TRBJ2-3, the V gene TRBV14; TRBD1 might be the D (6 bases). The CDR3 has 16 amino acids. Trimming stripped 1 base from V and 2 bases from J, with 13 bases between. Germline CDR1 is SGHDN and CDR2 is FVKESK. CDR3 bases: TGTGCCAGCAGCCAAGTGGGCAGGGGTGTCACAGATACGCAGTATTTT. Amino acid sequence: CASSQVGRGVTDTQYF.

The chain couples TRBV19 to TRBJ1-2; TRBD1 might be the D (5 bases). The CDR3 spans 15 residues. In germline, CDR1 is LNHDA, CDR2 SQIVND (reference sequence). The V end was cut by 0 bases, the J end by 4 bases, with 12 bases between. The chain's CDR3 is CASSIEAFQGYGYTF. DNA of the CDR3: TGTGCCAGTAGTATAGAGGCCTTCCAGGGCTATGGCTACACCTTC.

This clone turned up a few times. The V call is TRBV6-5, the J call TRBJ2-7; 11 positions agree with TRBD2. V was clipped by 6 bases and J by 1 base; unmatched bases: 5. The CDR3 runs to 15 residues. CDR1 and CDR2 from the germline V gene are MNHEY and SVGAGI. The chain's CDR3 is CASRVTSGGSYEQYF. The CDR3 DNA is TGTGCCAGCAGAGTAACTAGCGGGGGATCCTACGAGCAGTACTTC.

The gene calls are TRBV5-1 and TRBJ1-6; TRBD1 is a possible D gene (6 bases). CDR1 is SGHRS and CDR2 is YFSETQ in the germline V gene. The CDR3 is 15 amino acids. Trimming removed 0 bases at V and 7 bases at J, with 11 bases between. This CDR3 is CASSLEGGPNSPLHF. The CDR3 bases are TGCGCCAGCAGCTTGGAAGGGGGACCAAATTCACCCCTCCACTTT.

The rearrangement joins TRBV6-5 to TRBJ1-1; a possible D gene is TRBD1 (6 bases). Germline V gene data show CDR1 as MNHEY and CDR2 as SVGAGI. V shed 2 bases and J shed 6 bases, with 7 bases lying between them. The CDR3 length is 12 residues. In DNA form, the CDR3 reads TGTGCCAGCAGTTACAAGGGGGCTGAAGCTTTCTTT. Protein product: CASSYKGAEAFF.

A single count supports this clone. This chain links TRBV6-2 or TRBV6-3 with TRBJ1-1; D not resolved. Germline V gene data show CDR1 as MNHEY and CDR2 as SVGEGT. V dropped 6 bases and J dropped 0 bases, with 17 bases sitting between them. This CDR3 is built from 16 residues. The CDR3, as DNA: TGTGCCAGCAGCCCTATCCGGTTTCCCTTGAACACTGAAGCTTTCTTT. Amino acids: CASSPIRFPLNTEAFF.

The chain is built from TRBV2 and TRBJ2-3; the match to TRBD2 covers 16 bases. The junction had 4 bases not matched to a gene; V was cut back by 6 bases and J by 4 bases. Per the germline V gene, CDR1 is SNHLY and CDR2 is FYNNEI. CDR3 length: 16 amino acids. The CDR3 region has the DNA TGTGCCAGCAGCCCGGGACTAGCGGGAGGGGCAGATACGCAGTATTTT. This sequence encodes CASSPGLAGGADTQYF.

The chain couples TRBV7-9 to TRBJ2-1; the match to TRBD2 covers 8 bases. Germline CDR1 and CDR2: SEHNR and FQNEAQ (reference sequence). The CDR3 is made up of 17 amino acids. V lost 4 bases and J lost 6; bases outside the gene matches: 14. CDR3 nucleotides: TGTGCCAGCAGCTCACGCGCCGGGATTAGCGGGACCAATGAGCAGTTCTTC. It yields the protein CASSSRAGISGTNEQFF. Based on the CDR3 plus reference TRBV7-9 and TRBJ2-1, the full variable domain is DTGVSQNPRHKITKRGQNVTFRCDPISEHNRLYWYRQTLGQGPEFLTYFQNEAQLEKSRLLSDRFSAERPKGSFSTLEIQRTEQGDSAMYLCASSSRAGISGTNEQFFGPGTRLTVL.

The rearrangement links TRBV20-1 to TRBJ2-6, with D perhaps matching TRBD1 (8 bases). CDR3 length: 16 residues. Trimming removed 3 bases from V and 2 bases from J, with 14 bases in between. Germline-derived CDR1 and CDR2 are DFQATT and SNEGSKA (reference sequence). The CDR3 spells CSASDRGGPGANVLTF. Here the CDR3 DNA reads TGCAGTGCTAGTGACAGGGGAGGGCCTGGGGCCAACGTCCTGACTTTC.

CDR3 in DNA: TGCAGGGATCGGTTCAGGGACAGGGGAAAATCGAGCTCCTATAATTCACCCCTCCACTTT. This gives the protein CRDRFRDRGKSSSYNSPLHF. The chain has TRBV29-1 and TRBJ1-6; 10 positions match TRBD1. The V gene's germline CDR1 is SQVTM and CDR2 ANQGSEA. The CDR3 is made up of 20 amino acids. Full variable domain (remainder filled in from reference TRBV29-1 and TRBJ1-6): SAVISQKPSRDICQRGTSLTIQCQVDSQVTMMFWYRQQPGQSLTLIATANQGSEATYESGFVIDKFPISRPNLTFSTLTVSNMSPEDSSIYLCRDRFRDRGKSSSYNSPLHFGNGTRLTVT.

This clone was seen at least ten times. Within the sample, other DNA sequences also encode this same CDR3. The rearrangement uses TRBV30 and TRBJ2-5, with 12 bases identical to TRBD2. The CDR3 has 15 amino acids. With V trimmed by 0 bases and J by 5 bases, 4 bases remained unmatched. Germline-derived CDR1 and CDR2 are GTSNPN and SVGIG (reference sequence). The chain's CDR3 is CAWSVPSGGVETQYF. CDR3 nucleotides: TGTGCCTGGAGTGTCCCTAGCGGGGGGGTGGAGACCCAGTACTTC.

Only one count was recorded for this clone. The CDR3 coding sequence is TGTGCCAGCAGTCGGGCGGGAGGTCGGACCGGGGAGCTGTTTTTT. This translates into CASSRAGGRTGELFF. The rearrangement joins TRBV6-5 to TRBJ2-2; TRBD2 agrees at 8 bases. The trim removed 5 bases at V and 5 bases at J, leaving 7 bases unmatched. The CDR3 totals 15 residues. Germline CDR1 MNHEY, CDR2 SVGAGI.

This chain links TRBV2 with TRBJ1-1; a weak D match, TRBD1 (6 bases). V lost 2 bases and J lost 4, with 14 bases in between. This CDR3 has 15 amino acids. Germline-derived CDR1 and CDR2 are SNHLY and FYNNEI. The CDR3 protein is CASSESGHQSTEAFF. CDR3 coding DNA: TGTGCCAGCAGTGAATCGGGACACCAGAGCACTGAAGCTTTCTTT.

V gene TRBV5-4 combines with J gene TRBJ2-1; tentatively, D is TRBD2 (5 bases). Germline lookup yields CDR1 SGHNT and CDR2 YYREEE (reference sequence). The V end lost 5 bases, the J end lost 0 bases, and 12 bases lay between the germline ends. CDR3 length: 15 residues. Here the CDR3 reads CASRGSASSYNEQFF. CDR3 coding DNA: TGTGCCAGCAGGGGTAGCGCGAGCTCCTACAATGAGCAGTTCTTC.

The V gene is TRBV2, the J gene TRBJ1-1, with 9 bases fitting TRBD1. CDR1 and CDR2 (germline): SNHLY, FYNNEI. Trimming at V came to 7 bases and at J to 1 base, leaving 7 bases not matched to a gene. CDR3 size: 15 residues. The chain's CDR3 is CASMGQGEGNTEAFF. CDR3 nucleotides: TGTGCCAGCATGGGACAGGGTGAGGGGAACACTGAAGCTTTCTTT.

This clone was detected ten times or more. The rearrangement joins TRBV3-1 (or the pseudogene TRBV3-2) to TRBJ1-2, with D possibly matching TRBD1 (6 bases). V lost 4 bases and J lost 8, with 11 bases in between. Germline CDR1 LGHDT, CDR2 YNNKEL (reference sequence). The CDR3 is 12 amino acids. CDR3 region: CASSLTGTGYTF. CDR3 nucleotide sequence: TGTGCCAGCAGCCTAACCGGGACAGGCTACACCTTC.

This chain joins TRBV13 and TRBJ1-1; TRBD1 matches at 10 bases. Germline values: CDR1 PRHDT, CDR2 FYEKMQ (reference sequence). The CDR3 is 15 amino acids. Losses at the gene ends were 4 bases for V and 7 bases for J; bases not matched to a gene: 9. The CDR3 sequence: CASSSIDRDRGEAFF. The CDR3 region has the DNA TGTGCCAGCAGCTCAATAGACAGGGACAGGGGTGAAGCTTTCTTT.

This clone showed up just once. This sequence joins TRBV30 and TRBJ2-7; 7 nucleotides line up with TRBD1. V shed 0 bases, J shed 2 bases, and the junction held 10 bases outside the gene matches. CDR1 is GTSNPN, CDR2 SVGIG, per germline (reference sequence). The CDR3 loop spans 16 amino acids. This CDR3 reads CAWSVRGRGRTYEQYF. As DNA, the CDR3 is TGTGCCTGGAGTGTACGAGGAAGGGGGCGGACCTACGAGCAGTACTTC.

This clone showed up just a few times. The CDR3 sequence: CASPRDRGLATEAFF. As DNA, the CDR3 is TGTGCCAGCCCCCGGGACAGGGGGCTTGCCACTGAAGCTTTCTTT. The rearrangement uses TRBV2 and TRBJ1-1, with TRBD1 identical over 12 bases. Unmatched junction bases numbered 8, after V lost 8 bases and J lost 4 bases. The germline V gene encodes CDR1 SNHLY and CDR2 FYNNEI. The CDR3 is made up of 15 amino acids.